A single sample is the source of the 7 T cell receptor beta chains below, sequenced in a study of T cell responses to AZD1222 COVID-19 vaccine. Profiled with immunoSEQ multiplex PCR; TCRdb holds only in-frame clones, not every one. The data contain 140,000 to 150,000 clones, about 93% of them singletons. Sequenced here: peripheral blood, sampled on day 0 of MenACWY control vaccination. Source of these receptors: an adult in good health.

This chain joins TRBV3-1 (or the pseudogene TRBV3-2) and TRBJ1-5; 7 positions agree with TRBD1. CDR3 length equals 15 residues. In germline, CDR1 is LGHDT, CDR2 YNNKEL (reference sequence). V trimming: 2 bases; J trimming: 5 bases; junction bases outside the gene matches: 6. In DNA, the CDR3 is TGTGCCAGCAGCCAATCGGACAGGTATTATCAGCCCCAGCATTTT. Protein product: CASSQSDRYYQPQHF.

The chain combines TRBV18 with TRBJ1-6, with 7 bases that match TRBD1. CDR3 length: 14 amino acids. V lost 2 bases, J lost 9 bases, and 4 bases stayed unmatched. Germline V gene lookup returns CDR1 KGHSH and CDR2 LQKENI. The CDR3 sequence: CASSPTTGPSPLHF. CDR3 DNA sequence: TGTGCCAGCTCACCAACGACAGGGCCTTCACCCCTCCACTTT.

A few counts support this clone. This rearrangement joins TRBV7-9 to TRBJ2-7; the D gene could be TRBD1 or TRBD2 (6 bases each). Germline CDR1 and CDR2: SEHNR and FQNEAQ (reference sequence). The V and J ends lost 4 bases and 2 bases respectively, with 12 bases between them. The length of the CDR3 is 14 residues. CDR3 bases: TGTGCCAGCAGCTCGCGAGGGGGGACCTACGAGCAGTACTTC. This sequence encodes CASSSRGGTYEQYF.

V usage is TRBV4-1 and J usage is TRBJ1-4; no reliable D call. The length of the CDR3 is 16 residues. Trimming left V 2 bases short and J 0 bases short, with 10 bases between. Germline V gives CDR1 MGHRA, CDR2 YSYEKL. CDR3 in DNA: TGCGCCAGCAGCCAAACCCACGGGACAACTAATGAAAAACTGTTTTTT. It translates to CASSQTHGTTNEKLFF.

The gene calls are TRBV29-1 and TRBJ2-1; no clear D gene. The CDR3 spans 15 residues. Germline lookup yields CDR1 SQVTM and CDR2 ANQGSEA. V was cut by 2 bases and J by 5 bases, with 16 bases left in between. CDR3 loop: CSVESLRVRNNEQFF. CDR3 nucleotides: TGCAGCGTTGAATCTCTCCGGGTGAGAAACAATGAGCAGTTCTTC.

The rearrangement links TRBV2 to TRBJ1-2; D remains ambiguous. CDR1 is SNHLY, CDR2 FYNNEI, per germline. The CDR3 has 14 amino acids. Between the trimmed V and J ends, which lost 2 bases and 6 bases, there was a span of 13 bases. DNA for the CDR3: TGTGCCAGCAGTGAAAGGCAGGACCCTCATGGCTACACCTTC. As protein: CASSERQDPHGYTF.

J is TRBJ2-5 and V is TRBV3-1 (or the pseudogene TRBV3-2); 7 bases match TRBD2. This CDR3 comprises 15 residues. Germline trimming cut 2 bases from V and 5 bases from J; bases unmatched to any gene: 8. Germline-derived CDR1 and CDR2 are LGHDT and YNNKEL (reference sequence). CDR3 protein: CASSQRPSGGETQYF. The CDR3 DNA sequence: TGTGCCAGCAGCCAACGCCCTAGCGGTGGGGAGACCCAGTACTTC.